This T cell receptor beta chain comes out of a study of early T cells in non-severe SARS-CoV-2 infection. For the study at large: Sequenced material consisted of bulk RNA (from unsorted whole blood), and chains were unpaired.

The TCR library protocol attached unique molecular identifiers to the individual cDNA molecules. TCRdb recomputed calls from the 5' RACE reads with MiXCR, one row per CDR3 protein. The sample shows 35,000 to 55,000 distinct CDR3 sequences, 11% of them seen only once. Findings and caveats of the study: Using VDJdb, the matching emphasized anti-spike CD8 responses while missing private and CD4 specificities.

On this clonotype itself: The antigen remains unidentified.

J gave up 6 bases and V 3 bases, and 4 bases lay outside the gene matches. The CDR3 is made up of 13 amino acids. The origin of this receptor is an adult who was a healthcare worker with PCR-confirmed SARS-CoV-2 infection or an uninfected control (not recorded which). The J gene is TRBJ1-2, the V gene TRBV12-3 or TRBV12-4, with 7 bases identical to TRBD1. The sample consisted of whole blood. In DNA form, the CDR3 reads TGTGCCAGCAGTTTTGACAGGGCCAATGGCTACACCTTC. It translates to CASSFDRANGYTF.